This note documents a single T cell receptor (beta chain) sequence. Its antigen is unknown. No base quality information exists; no much larger clone differs at one position. One collaborating source in Seattle enrolled patients during active infection and followed them longitudinally through the course of disease. Each collaborating institution followed its own protocols to collect whole blood in K2EDTA tubes. For TCRbeta analysis, collaborator samples were shipped as frozen whole blood, as isolated PBMCs, or as DNA extracted from either sample type. TCRbeta CDR3 regions were amplified from genomic DNA using the immunoSEQ Assay, a bias-controlled multiplex PCR. As for how the authors treated the data: Within the assay, amplification of reference gene primers was used to estimate how many nucleated cells each sample contained. To quantify the absolute abundance of each unique TCRbeta CDR3 rearrangement, sequence reads were collapsed and filtered. For each sample, productive Simpson clonality was calculated as the square root of Simpson's diversity index over productive rearrangements. The table comes from immuneACCESS by way of TCRdb, which keeps in-frame sequences with V and J called. Part of the clones is missing from these tables; in studies checked, under half for an unresolved V gene and the rest for unknown reasons. Clone size and V and J calls were adopted from that table, with D and trimming inferred from the DNA. The sample has about 55,000 clones on record, approximately 80% of them singletons. The ten largest clones capture 11% of the sample.

This sample is part of a study of blood T cell repertoires in COVID-19 (TCRdb year 2020). Looking at the study overall: Samples covering the acute and convalescent phases of COVID-19 were provided by collaborators in the United States, Italy and Spain. Where HLA class I and class II types were available, the types were taken from metadata supplied by the sample provider, not from assay-based typing. The material from the prospective study consisted of cDNA or gDNA derived from T cells, B-cell-depleted T cells, or PBMCs. The repertoires were made available in a free public database intended to serve as a resource for research on the immune response to SARS-CoV-2. Deeply sampled blood TCRbeta repertoires from subjects exposed to, actively infected with, or recovered from COVID-19 were included in the dataset. The sample metadata nearly always contained a de-identified subject ID, COVID-19 status, age in years and sex. Samples were obtained from the ongoing ImmuneRACE study (first 160 participants) and from over 1,000 subjects provided by 6 global collaborators.

Trimming leaves V shorter by 1 base and J shorter by 5 bases, with the junction holding 2 bases beyond the gene matches. The CDR3 spans 13 residues, from the cysteine through the phenylalanine. Only the CDR3 region is kept as DNA, spanning 39 bases read in frame from base 1. The germline V gene yields SGHRS for CDR1 and YFSETQ for CDR2. What the study reported, not specific to this receptor: The quantity of clinical and demographic metadata differed by source and by participant and was supplied without curation.

The source material was peripheral blood. This receptor was obtained from an elderly man with COVID-19, enrolled during active disease. Recombination linked TRBV5-1 to TRBJ1-1; 7 of the junction bases match TRBD1. The bases read TGCGCCAGCAGCTTGTCGGGACAGACTGAAGCTTTCTTT. It translates as CASSLSGQTEAFF.